The source of this T cell receptor (beta chain) is a study of Graves' ophthalmopathy and Graves' hyperthyroidism. On the study more broadly: Hyperthyroidism is called stable when no ophthalmopathy develops within 18 months of follow-up. General study results and limits: Most expanded clonotypes in thyroid above 0.001 frequency also showed up in blood.

Amplification targeted the TCR beta CDR3 regions, with RNA transcripts as the source material. HTBI primers were employed in first-round RT-PCR, then a second-round multiplex PCR followed. In TCRdb, the multiplex PCR reads were re-called with MiXCR into one record per CDR3 protein. In the table there are 1 million to 1.3 million distinct CDR3 sequences, about two fifths of which are singletons. This clonotype was observed a few times. The antigen is unknown. The study recruited hyperthyroidism patients aged 18 to 65 who were newly diagnosed, under 2 months' duration. Other autoimmune diseases, uncontrolled infections, pregnancy or lactation excluded patients from enrollment. The germline V gene has CDR1 LGHNA and CDR2 YSLEER. The CDR3 consists of 17 residues. V was pared by 1 base and J by 4 bases, with 17 bases between.

The sequence was collected from an adult man with Graves' hyperthyroidism. The sample consisted of peripheral blood or thyroid tissue (not recorded which). The genes are TRBV4-3 and TRBJ1-5; D unresolved. DNA of the CDR3: TGCGCCAGCAGCCAAGTCCATCGGGGTTTAAGTAATCAGCCCCAGCATTTT. Translated, it gives CASSQVHRGLSNQPQHF.